This T cell receptor (beta chain) was obtained from a study of blood T cell repertoires in COVID-19. The table came from immunoSEQ multiplex PCR; TCRdb's copy has only in-frame clones and leaves some out. The top ten hold under 2% of the sample, which has some 270,000 clones, roughly nine tenths seen once. Concerning this clone: The same CDR3 also results from other DNA sequences found in this sample.

With 4 bases removed from V and 1 base from J, the gap between germline ends came to 12 bases. Germline V gene lookup returns CDR1 SGHRS and CDR2 YFSETQ. This CDR3 has 14 residues. The gene calls are TRBV5-1 and TRBJ2-7, with a weak D call TRBD2 (6 bases). The receptor was isolated from an older woman who had recovered from COVID-19. Sequencing was done on a sample of peripheral blood. The CDR3 here is CASSPFGGSYEQYF. The CDR3 bases are TGCGCCAGCAGCCCGTTCGGAGGGTCCTACGAGCAGTACTTC.